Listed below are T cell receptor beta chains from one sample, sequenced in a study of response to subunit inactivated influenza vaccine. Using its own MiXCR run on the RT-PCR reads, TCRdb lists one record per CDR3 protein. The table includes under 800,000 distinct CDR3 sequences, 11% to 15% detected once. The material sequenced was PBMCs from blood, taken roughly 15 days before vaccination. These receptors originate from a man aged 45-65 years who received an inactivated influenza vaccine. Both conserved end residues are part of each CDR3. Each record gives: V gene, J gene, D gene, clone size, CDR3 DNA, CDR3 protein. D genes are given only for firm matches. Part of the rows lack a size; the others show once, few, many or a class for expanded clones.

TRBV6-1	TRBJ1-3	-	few	TGTGCCAGCAGTGAAGGACATTTTGGAAACACCATATATTTT	CASSEGHFGNTIYF
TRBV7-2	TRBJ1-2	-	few	TGTGCCAGCATCTTAAGCAGCCCTAACTATGGCTACACCTTC	CASILSSPNYGYTF
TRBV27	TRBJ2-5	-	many	TGTGCCAGCAGCCCCGCTTCTTCTAGAACAAGAGAAACCCAGTACTTC	CASSPASSRTRETQYF
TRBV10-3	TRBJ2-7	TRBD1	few	TGTGCCATCAGTGAGGACAGGGGAATAACCTACGAGCAGTACTTC	CAISEDRGITYEQYF
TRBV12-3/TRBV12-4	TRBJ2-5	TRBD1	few	TGTGCCAGCAGTTTCCTAATGGGACAGGGAAAAGAGACCCAGTACTTC	CASSFLMGQGKETQYF
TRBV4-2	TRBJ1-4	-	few	TGTGCCAGCAGCCGGAGTCGCGCAGTGAATAATGAAAAACTGTTTTTT	CASSRSRAVNNEKLFF
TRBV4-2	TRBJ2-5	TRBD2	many	TGTGCCAGCAGCCTGGGACTAGCGGGGTTAGAGACCCAGTACTTC	CASSLGLAGLETQYF
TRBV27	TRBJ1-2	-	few	TGTGCCAGCAGTTTTTCGGTAACCCCAGTTGAAGGCTACACCTTC	CASSFSVTPVEGYTF
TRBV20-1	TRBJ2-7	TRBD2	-	TGCAGTGCCCGGACTAGCGGGAGATACGAGCAGTACTTC	CSARTSGRYEQYF
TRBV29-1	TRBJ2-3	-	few	TGCAGCGTTGGTGCGGGGACCGCCTCGCATACGCAGTATTTT	CSVGAGTASHTQYF
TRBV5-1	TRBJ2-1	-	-	TGCGCCAGCAGCTTACAACCCGGTGAGAATGAGCAGTTCTTC	CASSLQPGENEQFF
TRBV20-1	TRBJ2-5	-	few	TGCAGTGCTAGAGATGGGGGCGCTGTCAGGGAGACCCAGTACTTC	CSARDGGAVRETQYF